Sequencing of this T cell receptor (beta chain) was carried out in a study of blood T cells in healthy people across ages. Study-wide points: It was found that TCR beta diversity correlated strongly with the percentage of naive T cells.

This clonotype has only a few counts. Its target is not known. Using a J-beta primer mix together with a sample-barcoded 5' primer, a second PCR was run for about 6 to 12 cycles. A single record per CDR3 protein comes from TCRdb applying MiXCR to the 5' RACE reads. This table holds under 700,000 distinct CDR3 sequences, 24% found once. Germline V gene sequence: CDR1 MDHEN, CDR2 SYDVKM. This CDR3 spans 15 amino acids. Trimming left V 6 bases short and J 1 base short, with 13 bases between. These same records also appear under a second study, on T cells of mothers and their children. That source notes: Per child, about 2.8 million TCR beta CDR3 reads were obtained, against over 8.5 million per mother.

Sequencing was carried out using blood. The genes are TRBV28 and TRBJ1-5; D remains unclear. The TCR comes from a boy aged 5-17 years in good health. CDR3 DNA sequence: TGTGCCAGCAGCTTTCGGACCCCAAGCAATCAGCCCCAGCATTTT. The encoded protein is CASSFRTPSNQPQHF.